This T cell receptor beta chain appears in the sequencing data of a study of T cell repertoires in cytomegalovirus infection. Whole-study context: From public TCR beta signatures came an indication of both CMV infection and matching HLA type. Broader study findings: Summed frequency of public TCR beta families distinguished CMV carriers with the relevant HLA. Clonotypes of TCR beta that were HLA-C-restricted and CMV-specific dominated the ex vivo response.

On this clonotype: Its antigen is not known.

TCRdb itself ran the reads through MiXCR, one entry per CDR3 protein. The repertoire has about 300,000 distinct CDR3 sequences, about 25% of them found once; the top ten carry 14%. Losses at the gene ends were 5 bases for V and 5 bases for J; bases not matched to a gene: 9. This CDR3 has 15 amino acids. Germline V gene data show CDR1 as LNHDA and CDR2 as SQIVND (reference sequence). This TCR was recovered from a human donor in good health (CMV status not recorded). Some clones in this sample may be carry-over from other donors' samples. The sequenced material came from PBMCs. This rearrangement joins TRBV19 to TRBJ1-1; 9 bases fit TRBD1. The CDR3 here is CASSLSGTGKTEAFF. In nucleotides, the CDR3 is TGTGCCAGTAGTCTATCAGGGACAGGGAAAACTGAAGCTTTCTTT.